This T cell receptor (beta chain) was retrieved from a study of blood T cell repertoires in COVID-19. Authors' methods: It was from reference gene primer amplification that nucleated cell counts were estimated. The repertoire was sequenced with immunoSEQ multiplex PCR; TCRdb's copy has only in-frame clones and lacks some. V and J calls and clone size are as listed in that table; D and trimming were resolved from the DNA. The table lists about 76,000 clones, about nine tenths of them singletons. CDR1 and CDR2 from the germline V gene are SGHRS and YFSETQ. CDR3 length: 13 amino acids. V lost 4 bases to trimming and J lost 7 bases; unmatched junction nucleotides: 7. This clone was detected only once.

The receptor's source is a woman of 80 years or more with active or convalescent COVID-19. This rearrangement joins TRBV5-1 to TRBJ1-2, with TRBD1 matching 7 bases. Material for sequencing was peripheral blood. CDR3 sequence reads: CASSPGGGAGYTF. The CDR3 bases are TGCGCCAGCAGCCCTGGAGGGGGCGCTGGCTACACCTTC. Using reference TRBV5-1 and TRBJ1-2 for the parts outside the CDR3, the full variable domain is KAGVTQTPRYLIKTRGQQVTLSCSPISGHRSVSWYQQTPGQGLQFLFEYFSETQRNKGNFPGRFSGRQFSNSRSEMNVSTLELGDSALYLCASSPGGGAGYTFGSGTRLTVV.